Sequencing of this TCR gamma chain was carried out in a study of Vδ1+ human thymocytes. Study-level findings and limits: In the thymus, TRG and TRD repertoires looked highly polyclonal with Gaussian CDR3 lengths. Donors shared many TRG clonotypes but few TRD clonotypes. Despite high sort purity, about 20% of thymic T cell receptor delta sequences were Vdelta2.

Per germline, CDR1 EGSNGY and CDR2 YDSYNSKV. The J segment lost 6 bases and the V segment lost 9 bases, leaving 14 bases of the junction unmatched. This CDR3 contains 13 residues. This clone was counted a few times. Its antigen is currently unknown. The template was reverse-transcribed extracted RNA. Multiplex PCR used pooled V-gene forward primers and a constant-region reverse primer to amplify CDR3s. TCRdb reprocessed the multiplex PCR reads using CATT. Of 20,000 to 25,000 gamma-chain clones detected, roughly 15% appear once; the ten largest clones hold 1.9%. Between 98% and 99.6% of sorted thymocytes were Vdelta1+.

The chain uses TRGV2 and TRGJ1 or TRGJ2. The receptor was derived from a child younger than two who had congenital heart surgery. Sequenced input: Vdelta1+ gamma-delta thymocytes from the thymus. Sample subset: FACS-sorted CD3+ TCRalphabeta- TCRVdelta1+ TCRVdelta2- thymocytes. CDR3 sequence: CATGARIIYKKLF. The DNA for the CDR3 is TGTGCCACCGGGGCGAGGATTATTTATAAGAAACTCTTT.